This T cell receptor beta chain was obtained from a study of CD8+ T cells in alopecia areata. About this clone itself: Its antigen is unidentified.

The CDR3 runs 15 residues. CDR1 is MGHRA, CDR2 YSYEKL, per germline. V was pared by 1 base and J by 8 bases, with 6 bases of the junction left unmatched. Cell sorting was applied to PBMCs, and CD4+ and CD8+ T cells were collected. The sequencing template was cDNA reverse transcribed from extracted RNA. Generated by immunoSEQ multiplex PCR, the TCRdb table keeps only in-frame clones and is missing some. This table has some 160,000 clones, 62% appearing once. Study-wide findings and caveats: Against the mouse data, patients shared TCRs less clearly, possibly for HLA reasons. Scalp lesions, especially in alopecia totalis/universalis, had higher clonality than normal scalp. The study also sequences resident alphabeta T cells of normal skin in scalp samples.

Sequencing input: CD8+ T cells sorted from blood. The TCR was taken from a human donor in good health. This chain links TRBV4-1 with TRBJ2-1, with 9 bases identical to TRBD2. CDR3 in amino acids: CASSQALAGVHEQFF. The CDR3 nucleotides read TGCGCCAGCAGCCAAGCACTAGCGGGTGTTCATGAGCAGTTCTTC.